This T cell receptor beta chain derives from a study of regulatory T cells in long-lasting Graves disease (dated by TCRdb to the early 2020s). At the level of the whole study: Persistent Graves' disease was defined as antithyroid drug treatment for over 5 years with persistently positive TSH receptor autoantibodies. Persistent Graves' disease patients were compared with newly diagnosed Graves' disease patients by peripheral blood TCR sequencing and RNA sequencing. The study was conducted in China and was registered as a clinical trial. A total of 33 samples underwent TCR sequencing: around 13 from persistent and 20 from newly diagnosed Graves' disease patients. On average, persistent Graves' disease patients in the clinical cohort had been on antithyroid drugs for about 9.3 years. Broad study findings and their caveats: A larger number of public clonotypes was shared among persistent patients (around 3,000) than among newly diagnosed patients (roughly 930). Compared with newly diagnosed patients, patients with persistent Graves' disease had lower TCR Shannon entropy and fewer highly expanded clones, which suggests clonal expansion. The small sample size was acknowledged by the authors as a limitation that may reduce accuracy. Only peripheral blood was studied, because thyroid tissue, the primary lesion, was inaccessible. Only the TCR beta chain was sequenced and analyzed. Persistent disease showed preferential use of TRBV28, TRBJ1-2 and TRBJ2-5, whereas newly diagnosed disease favored TRBV20-1 and TRBJ2-1.

Libraries were made using multiplex PCR. Sequencing was performed on an Illumina HiSeq 4000. TCR beta libraries were built with iRepertoire HTBI primers and Arm-PCR amplification of CDR3 regions. PCR products were gel purified before sequencing. The authors' analysis ran thus. Gene usage analysis of CDR3 amino acid clonotypes relied on the 60 or so TRBV and more than twelve TRBJ segments identified across samples. COPE and FqMerger were used to merge the filtered high-quality paired reads into contigs. BLAST was used to align contigs to IMGT TRBV, TRBD and TRBJ reference genes, and CDR3 was defined according to IMGT. Highly expanded clones were defined as clonotypes with a frequency above 0.1%. Shannon entropy was used to measure repertoire diversity, and the Gini coefficient was used to measure V-J evenness. Clonotypes shared by more than one individual were considered public. TCRdb redid the processing of the public reads, applying fastp at Q25 and MiXCR, and retained in-frame beta chains. When rows share a CDR3 protein, they turn into one entry using the most common DNA and genes. TCRdb's processing, not the authors' own work, is the source of the V and J calls. Across this sample there are 400,000 or so distinct CDR3 sequences, with 23% seen only once. The ten largest clonotypes hold roughly 26% of the sample.

The time point label of this sample denotes: persistent/refractory GD, antithyroid drugs over 5 years with positive TRAb. For both TCR sequencing and RNA sequencing, RNA was extracted from PBMCs in TRIzol. The diagnosis of Graves' disease followed American Thyroid Association guidelines. Patients for the study were recruited at an endocrinology department in Xi'an, China. From each patient, around 8.3 milliliters of peripheral blood was collected into an EDTA anticoagulant tube. Ficoll Paque Plus density gradient separation was used to isolate PBMCs, and no further T cell sorting was performed. An Agilent 2100 Bioanalyzer and agarose gel were used to assess RNA quality, and a NanoDrop 2000 was used to measure RNA concentration. In its sample, this clonotype was seen many times. The antigen it recognizes is unknown. The record has no base qualities; no much larger clone is one base away. The CDR3 runs 15 residues from the cysteine to the phenylalanine. Of all the DNA, just the CDR3 is kept, 45 bases in frame from base 1. The germline V gene (reference sequence) sets CDR1 to PRHDT and CDR2 to FYEKMQ. V lost 0 bases and J lost 6 bases, and the count of bases not matched to a germline gene is 7.

The specimen comprised peripheral blood mononuclear cells (PBMCs), sampled when the disease was refractory, from a patient treated with antithyroid drugs. This TCR came from a female donor with Graves disease. Recombination joined TRBV13 with TRBJ2-7; 8 bases in the middle match TRBD1. The CDR3 here reads CASSLGGVRGPEQYF. Read as DNA, the sequence is TGTGCCAGCAGCTTAGGAGGTGTCAGGGGGCCCGAGCAGTACTTC.